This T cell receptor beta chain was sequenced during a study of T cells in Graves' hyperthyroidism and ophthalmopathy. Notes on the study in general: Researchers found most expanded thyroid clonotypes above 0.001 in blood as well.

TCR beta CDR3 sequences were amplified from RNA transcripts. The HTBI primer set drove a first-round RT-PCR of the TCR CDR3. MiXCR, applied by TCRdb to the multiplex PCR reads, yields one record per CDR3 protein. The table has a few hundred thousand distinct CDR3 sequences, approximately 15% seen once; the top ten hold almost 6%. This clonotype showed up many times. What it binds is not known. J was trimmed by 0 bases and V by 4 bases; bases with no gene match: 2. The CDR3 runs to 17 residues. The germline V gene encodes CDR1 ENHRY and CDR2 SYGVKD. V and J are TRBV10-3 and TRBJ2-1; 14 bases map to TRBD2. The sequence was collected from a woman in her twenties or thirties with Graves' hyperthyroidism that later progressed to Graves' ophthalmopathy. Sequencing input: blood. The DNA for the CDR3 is TGTGCCATCAGTGGAGGGACTAGCGGGAGCTCCTACAATGAGCAGTTCTTC. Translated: CAISGGTSGSSYNEQFF.